The 7 T cell receptor beta chains given below trace back to one sample, sequenced in a study of blood T cell repertoires in COVID-19. The repertoire was sequenced with immunoSEQ multiplex PCR; TCRdb's copy has only in-frame clones and lacks some. This table holds 210,000 or so clones, roughly 80% found once. The sequenced sample was PBMCs or T cells enriched from blood (not recorded which). The receptors here all came from a man between 60 and 70 years old who had recovered from COVID-19.

The chain couples TRBV18 to TRBJ2-6, with D possibly matching TRBD1 (6 bases). Germline-derived CDR1 and CDR2 are KGHSH and LQKENI. The CDR3 loop spans 15 amino acids. V was shortened by 3 bases and J by 0 bases, with 6 bases between the two germline ends. CDR3 loop: CASSPDSSGANVLTF. CDR3 bases: TGTGCCAGCTCACCGGACAGCTCTGGGGCCAACGTCCTGACTTTC.

This clone was picked up a small number of times. The chain combines TRBV7-9 with TRBJ1-4; 11 bases line up with TRBD1. V lost 1 base, J lost 8 bases, and 6 bases stayed unmatched. Germline V gene lookup returns CDR1 SEHNR and CDR2 FQNEAQ (reference sequence). The CDR3 has 16 residues. The CDR3 here is CASSLEGQGAEEKLFF. CDR3 in DNA: TGTGCCAGCAGCTTAGAAGGACAGGGGGCAGAGGAAAAACTGTTTTTT. Complete variable domain (other parts from reference TRBV7-9 and TRBJ1-4): DTGVSQNPRHKITKRGQNVTFRCDPISEHNRLYWYRQTLGQGPEFLTYFQNEAQLEKSRLLSDRFSAERPKGSFSTLEIQRTEQGDSAMYLCASSLEGQGAEEKLFFGSGTQLSVL.

The rearrangement links TRBV10-3 to TRBJ2-5; 9 positions match TRBD2. Germline assignment: CDR1 ENHRY and CDR2 SYGVKD. This CDR3 has 15 amino acids. The V gene end was trimmed by 4 bases and the J gene end by 3 bases; junction bases not matched to a gene: 6. The CDR3 DNA is TGTGCCATCAGTGTAGGCGCGGGGGGGGAAGAGACCCAGTACTTC. Translating it yields CAISVGAGGEETQYF.

The chain joins TRBV5-1 to TRBJ1-1; 7 bases are shared with TRBD1. Per germline, CDR1 SGHRS and CDR2 YFSETQ. The CDR3 is 14 residues long. V gave up 2 bases and J gave up 5 bases; unmatched junction bases: 6. The chain's CDR3 is CASSFDRVETEAFF. In DNA form, the CDR3 reads TGCGCCAGCAGCTTCGACAGGGTTGAGACTGAAGCTTTCTTT.

This chain connects TRBV10-3 to TRBJ2-1; 8 nucleotides agree with TRBD1. The germline V gene has CDR1 ENHRY and CDR2 SYGVKD. J was trimmed by 8 bases and V by 2 bases; bases with no gene match: 5. The CDR3 is 14 amino acids. CDR3 coding DNA: TGTGCCATCAGTGAGCCGGACAGGGATGATGAGCAGTTCTTC. It is translated as CAISEPDRDDEQFF.

This chain links TRBV4-3 with TRBJ1-5; no clear D. Germline V gene sequence: CDR1 LGHNA, CDR2 YSLEER. V lost 0 bases and J lost 9, with 18 bases in between. The CDR3 runs 16 residues. This chain's CDR3 is CASSQDPRRGGRPQHF. The CDR3 coding sequence is TGCGCCAGCAGCCAAGACCCCCGGCGGGGAGGACGGCCCCAGCATTTT.

The rearrangement joins TRBV4-3 to TRBJ1-4; TRBD1 matches at 7 bases. CDR1 and CDR2 (germline): LGHNA, YSLEER. This CDR3 has 17 amino acids. V lost 0 bases and J lost 0; bases outside the gene matches: 4. In DNA form, the CDR3 reads TGCGCCAGCAGCCAAGACGGCCAGGGGGCAACTAATGAAAAACTGTTTTTT. This translates into CASSQDGQGATNEKLFF.